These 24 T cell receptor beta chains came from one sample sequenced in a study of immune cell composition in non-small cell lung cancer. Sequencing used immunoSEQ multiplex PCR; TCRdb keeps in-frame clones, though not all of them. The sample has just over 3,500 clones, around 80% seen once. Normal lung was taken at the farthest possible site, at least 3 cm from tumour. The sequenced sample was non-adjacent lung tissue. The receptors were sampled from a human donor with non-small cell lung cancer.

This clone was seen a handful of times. For the CDR3, the DNA is TGTGCCATCAGCCAGGACAGGGGAGGCCAGCCCCAGCATTTT. Protein product: CAISQDRGGQPQHF. The chain links TRBV10-3 to TRBJ1-5; 9 bases are shared with TRBD1. CDR1 is ENHRY and CDR2 is SYGVKD in the germline V gene. V trimming: 6 bases; J trimming: 7 bases; junction bases outside the gene matches: 7. The CDR3 covers 14 residues.

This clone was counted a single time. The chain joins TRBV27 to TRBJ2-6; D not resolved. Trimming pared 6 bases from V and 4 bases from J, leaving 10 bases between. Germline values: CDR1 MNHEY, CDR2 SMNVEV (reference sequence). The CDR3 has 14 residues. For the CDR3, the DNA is TGTGCCAGCAGAGTAAACTCCGGGGCCAACGTCCTGACTTTC. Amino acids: CASRVNSGANVLTF.

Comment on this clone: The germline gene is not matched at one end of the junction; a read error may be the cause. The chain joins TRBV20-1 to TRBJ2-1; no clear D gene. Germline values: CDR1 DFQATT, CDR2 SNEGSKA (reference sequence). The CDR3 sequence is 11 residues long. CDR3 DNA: TGCAGTGCTAGAGTTATCCTGAGTCGGGTCTTC. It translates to CSARVILSRVF.

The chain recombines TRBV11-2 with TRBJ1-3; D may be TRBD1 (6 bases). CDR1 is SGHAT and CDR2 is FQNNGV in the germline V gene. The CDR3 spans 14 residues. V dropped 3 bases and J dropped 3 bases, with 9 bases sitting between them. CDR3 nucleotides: TGTGCCAGCAGCTTGGGGGCGCGTGGAAACACCATATATTTT. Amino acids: CASSLGARGNTIYF.

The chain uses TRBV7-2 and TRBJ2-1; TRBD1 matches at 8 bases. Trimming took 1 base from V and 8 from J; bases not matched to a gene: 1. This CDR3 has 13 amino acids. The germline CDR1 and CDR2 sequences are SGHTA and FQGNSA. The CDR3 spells CASSLDRGDEQFF. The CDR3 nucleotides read TGTGCCAGCAGCTTAGACAGGGGGGATGAGCAGTTCTTC.

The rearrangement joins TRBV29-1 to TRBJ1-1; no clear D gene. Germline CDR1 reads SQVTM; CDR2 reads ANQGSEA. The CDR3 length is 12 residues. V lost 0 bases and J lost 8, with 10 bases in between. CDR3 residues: CSVEDLGREAFF. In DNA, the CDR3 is TGCAGCGTTGAAGATCTGGGGAGGGAAGCTTTCTTT.

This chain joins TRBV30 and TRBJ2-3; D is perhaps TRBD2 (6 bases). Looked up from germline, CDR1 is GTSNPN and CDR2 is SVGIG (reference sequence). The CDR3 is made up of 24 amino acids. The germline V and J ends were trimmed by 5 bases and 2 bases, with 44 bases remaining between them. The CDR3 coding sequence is TGTGCCTGGTTGTTGGGCTGGTACAGATCGGCCCTGAGTTTAACTAGCTGCTACACAGATACGCAGTATTTT. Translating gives CAWLLGWYRSALSLTSCYTDTQYF. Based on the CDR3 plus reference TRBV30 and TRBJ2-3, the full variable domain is SQTIHQWPATLVQPVGSPLSLECTVEGTSNPNLYWYRQAAGRGLQLLFYSVGIGQISSEVPQNLSASRPQDRQFILSSKKLLLSDSGFYLCAWLLGWYRSALSLTSCYTDTQYFGPGTRLTVL.

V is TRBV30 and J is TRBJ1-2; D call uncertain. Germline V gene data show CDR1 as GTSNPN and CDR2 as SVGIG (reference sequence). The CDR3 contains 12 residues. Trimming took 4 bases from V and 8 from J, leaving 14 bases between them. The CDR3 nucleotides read TGTGCCTGGAATCCGGGGATTAGCGGCTACACCTTC. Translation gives CAWNPGISGYTF.

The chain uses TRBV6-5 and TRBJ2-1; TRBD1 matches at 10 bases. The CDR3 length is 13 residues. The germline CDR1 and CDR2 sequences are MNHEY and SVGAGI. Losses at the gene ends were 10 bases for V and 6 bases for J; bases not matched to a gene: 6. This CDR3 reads CATKGQGVNEQFF. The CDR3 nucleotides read TGTGCCACCAAAGGACAGGGGGTCAATGAGCAGTTCTTC.

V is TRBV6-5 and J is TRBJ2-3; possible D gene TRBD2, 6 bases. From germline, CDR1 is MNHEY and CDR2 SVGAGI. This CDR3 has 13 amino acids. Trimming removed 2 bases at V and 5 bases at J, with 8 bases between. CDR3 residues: CASSYRRGDTQYF. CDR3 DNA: TGTGCCAGCAGTTACCGGCGGGGAGATACGCAGTATTTT.

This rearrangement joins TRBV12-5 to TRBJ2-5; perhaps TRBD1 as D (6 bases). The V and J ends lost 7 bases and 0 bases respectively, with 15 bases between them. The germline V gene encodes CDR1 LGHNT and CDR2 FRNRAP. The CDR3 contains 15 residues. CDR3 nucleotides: TGTGCTAGTGCGCGTACAGGGCGGGACCAAGAGACCCAGTACTTC. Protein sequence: CASARTGRDQETQYF.

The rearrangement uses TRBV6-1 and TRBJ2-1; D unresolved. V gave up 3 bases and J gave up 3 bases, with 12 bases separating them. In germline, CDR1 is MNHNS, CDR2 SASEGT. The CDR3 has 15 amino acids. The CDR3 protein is CASSESRHGYNEQFF. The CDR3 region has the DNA TGTGCCAGCAGTGAGTCGAGGCATGGCTACAATGAGCAGTTCTTC.

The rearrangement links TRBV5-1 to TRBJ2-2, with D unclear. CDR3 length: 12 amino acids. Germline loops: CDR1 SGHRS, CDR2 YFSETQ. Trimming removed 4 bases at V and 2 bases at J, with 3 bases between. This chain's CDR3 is CASSPNTGELFF. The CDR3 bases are TGCGCCAGCAGCCCAAACACCGGGGAGCTGTTTTTT.

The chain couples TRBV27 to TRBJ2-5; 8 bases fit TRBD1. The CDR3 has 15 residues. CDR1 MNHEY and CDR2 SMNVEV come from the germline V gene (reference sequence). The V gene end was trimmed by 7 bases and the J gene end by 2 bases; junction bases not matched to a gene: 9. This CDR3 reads CASILRQGRQETQYF. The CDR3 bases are TGTGCCAGCATTCTTCGACAGGGGCGACAAGAGACCCAGTACTTC.

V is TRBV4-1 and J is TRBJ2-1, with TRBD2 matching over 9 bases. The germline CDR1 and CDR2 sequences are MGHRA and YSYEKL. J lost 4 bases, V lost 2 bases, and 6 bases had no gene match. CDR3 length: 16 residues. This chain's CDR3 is CASSQFSGRPYNEQFF. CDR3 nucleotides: TGCGCCAGCAGCCAATTTAGCGGGAGACCGTACAATGAGCAGTTCTTC.

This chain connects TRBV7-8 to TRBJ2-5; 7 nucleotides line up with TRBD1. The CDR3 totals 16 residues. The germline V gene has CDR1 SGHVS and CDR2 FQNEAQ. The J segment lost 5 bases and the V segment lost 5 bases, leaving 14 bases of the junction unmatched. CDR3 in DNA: TGTGCCAGCAGCCCATCGGGGCCCCAGGGGGTGGAGACCCAGTACTTC. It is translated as CASSPSGPQGVETQYF.

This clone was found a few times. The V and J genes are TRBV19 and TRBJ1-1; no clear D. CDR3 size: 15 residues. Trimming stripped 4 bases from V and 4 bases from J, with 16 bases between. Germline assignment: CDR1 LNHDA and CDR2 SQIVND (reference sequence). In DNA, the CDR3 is TGTGCCAGTAGTAACCCAGGCCCGGGAGGCACTGAAGCTTTCTTT. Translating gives CASSNPGPGGTEAFF.

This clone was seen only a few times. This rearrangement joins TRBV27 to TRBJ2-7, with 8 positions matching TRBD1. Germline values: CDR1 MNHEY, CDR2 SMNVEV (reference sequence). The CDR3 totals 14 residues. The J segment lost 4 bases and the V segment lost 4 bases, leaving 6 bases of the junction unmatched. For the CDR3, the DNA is TGTGCCAGCAGTTGGGCAGGGGGCGTGTACGAGCAGTACTTC. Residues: CASSWAGGVYEQYF.

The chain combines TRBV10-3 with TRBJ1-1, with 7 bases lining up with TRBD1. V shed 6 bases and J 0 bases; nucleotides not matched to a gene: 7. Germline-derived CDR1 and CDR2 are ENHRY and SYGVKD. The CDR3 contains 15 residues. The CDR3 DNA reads TGTGCCATCAGAGATTCAGGGGGGATGAACACTGAAGCTTTCTTT. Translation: CAIRDSGGMNTEAFF.

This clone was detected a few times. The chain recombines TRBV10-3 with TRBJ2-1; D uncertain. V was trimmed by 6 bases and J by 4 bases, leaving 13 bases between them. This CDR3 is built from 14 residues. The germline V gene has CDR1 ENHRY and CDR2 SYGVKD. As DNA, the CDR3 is TGTGCCATCAGAAGTGACGAACTATACAATGAGCAGTTCTTC. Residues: CAIRSDELYNEQFF.

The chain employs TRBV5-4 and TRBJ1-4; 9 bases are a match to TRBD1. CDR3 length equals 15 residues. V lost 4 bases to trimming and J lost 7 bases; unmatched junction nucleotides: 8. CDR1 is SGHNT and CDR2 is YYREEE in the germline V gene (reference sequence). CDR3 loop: CASSPQQGASEKLFF. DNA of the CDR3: TGTGCCAGCAGCCCACAACAGGGGGCGTCTGAAAAACTGTTTTTT.

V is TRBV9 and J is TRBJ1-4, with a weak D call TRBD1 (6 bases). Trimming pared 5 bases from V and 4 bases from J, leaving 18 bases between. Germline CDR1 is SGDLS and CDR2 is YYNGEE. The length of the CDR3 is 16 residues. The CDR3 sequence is CASSEGGGLHNEKLFF. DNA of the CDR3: TGTGCCAGCAGTGAAGGAGGGGGACTACATAATGAAAAACTGTTTTTT.

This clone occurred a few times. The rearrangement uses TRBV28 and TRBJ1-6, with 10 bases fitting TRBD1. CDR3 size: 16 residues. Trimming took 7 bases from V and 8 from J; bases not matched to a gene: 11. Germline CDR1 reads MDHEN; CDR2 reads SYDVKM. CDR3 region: CASTPSGTGVYSPLHF. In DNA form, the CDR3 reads TGTGCCAGCACCCCGAGCGGGACAGGGGTTTATTCACCCCTCCACTTT.

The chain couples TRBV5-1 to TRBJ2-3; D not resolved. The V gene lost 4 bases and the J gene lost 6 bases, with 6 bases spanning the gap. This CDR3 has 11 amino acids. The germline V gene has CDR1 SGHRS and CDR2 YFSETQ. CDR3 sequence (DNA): TGCGCCAGCAGCCAGGCGGATACGCAGTATTTT. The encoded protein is CASSQADTQYF.